A selection of T cell receptor beta chains follows, all from one sample in a study of OX40 agonist ivuxolimab in advanced cancers. The repertoire was sequenced with immunoSEQ multiplex PCR; TCRdb's copy has only in-frame clones and lacks some. The profile shows some 80,000 clones, 89% of them singletons. Specimen: CD4+ or CD8+ T cells sorted from blood, collected in a trial of the OX40 agonist ivuxolimab. The receptors were sampled from an adult with an advanced solid tumor such as melanoma, head and neck, liver or kidney cancer. Both conserved end residues are part of each CDR3.

CDR3aa: CASSTAGMKPQHF
v_gene: TRBV6-6

CDR3aa: CASSTGVSQPQHF
v_gene: TRBV6-5

CDR3aa: CASSLGDGSANVLTF
v_gene: TRBV7-9

CDR3aa: CASSRGQGEGYTF
v_gene: TRBV18

CDR3aa: CASSLRGRAGANVLTF
v_gene: TRBV28

CDR3aa: CASGGTGTNYGYTF
v_gene: TRBV19

CDR3aa: CASSKRGLIDYGYTF
v_gene: TRBV19

CDR3aa: CASSRPSSGQYF
v_gene: TRBV4-1

CDR3aa: CASSQARSSGFQETQYF
v_gene: TRBV4-2

CDR3aa: CASSVAGESTEAFF
v_gene: TRBV9

CDR3aa: CASSSGLAGGRSSYEQYF
v_gene: TRBV5-1

CDR3aa: CASSLGGRLEQYF
v_gene: TRBV5-1

CDR3aa: CASSGISTFPNTGELFF
v_gene: TRBV10-1

CDR3aa: CASSPTGTANTEAFF
v_gene: TRBV7-9

CDR3aa: CASSPAGDRAYEQYF
v_gene: TRBV11-2

CDR3aa: CASSLAGTGLVF
v_gene: TRBV6-1

CDR3aa: CASRRNGTPVLPYEQYF
v_gene: TRBV5-8

CDR3aa: CASSDPLTYGYTF
v_gene: TRBV6-1

CDR3aa: CAISRGSLGSYNEQFF
v_gene: TRBV10-3